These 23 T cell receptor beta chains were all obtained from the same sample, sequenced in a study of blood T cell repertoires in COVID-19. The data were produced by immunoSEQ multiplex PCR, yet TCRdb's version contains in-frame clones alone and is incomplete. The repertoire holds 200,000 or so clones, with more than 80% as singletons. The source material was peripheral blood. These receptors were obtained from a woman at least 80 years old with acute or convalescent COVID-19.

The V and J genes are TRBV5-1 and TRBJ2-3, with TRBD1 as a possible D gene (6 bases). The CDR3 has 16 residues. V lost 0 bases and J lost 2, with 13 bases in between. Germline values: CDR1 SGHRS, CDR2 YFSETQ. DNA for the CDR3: TGCGCCAGCAGCTTGGCTGGACAGACAATCACAGATACGCAGTATTTT. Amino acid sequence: CASSLAGQTITDTQYF.

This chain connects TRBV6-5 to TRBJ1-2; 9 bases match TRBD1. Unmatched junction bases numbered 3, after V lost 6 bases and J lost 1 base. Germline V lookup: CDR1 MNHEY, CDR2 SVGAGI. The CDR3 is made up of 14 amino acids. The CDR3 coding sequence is TGTGCCAGCAGGATGGGACAGGGTAACTATGGCTACACCTTC. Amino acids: CASRMGQGNYGYTF.

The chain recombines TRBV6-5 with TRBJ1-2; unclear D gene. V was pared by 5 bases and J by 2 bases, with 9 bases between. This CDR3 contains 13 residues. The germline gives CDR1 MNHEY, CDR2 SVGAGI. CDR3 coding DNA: TGTGCCAGCAGTCTCACATACAACTATGGCTACACCTTC. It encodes CASSLTYNYGYTF.

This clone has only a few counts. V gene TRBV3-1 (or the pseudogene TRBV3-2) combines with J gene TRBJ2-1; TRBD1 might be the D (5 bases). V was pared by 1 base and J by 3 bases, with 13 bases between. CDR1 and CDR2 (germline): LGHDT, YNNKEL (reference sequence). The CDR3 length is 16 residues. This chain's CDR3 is CASSQVKGPFYNEQFF. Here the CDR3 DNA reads TGTGCCAGCAGCCAAGTCAAGGGGCCCTTCTACAATGAGCAGTTCTTC.

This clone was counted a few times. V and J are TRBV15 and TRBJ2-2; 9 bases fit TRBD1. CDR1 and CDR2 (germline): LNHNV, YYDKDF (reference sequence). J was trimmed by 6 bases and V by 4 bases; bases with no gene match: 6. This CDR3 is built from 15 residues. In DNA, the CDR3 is TGTGCCACCAGCACCCGGGACAGGGTACCCGGGGAGCTGTTTTTT. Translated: CATSTRDRVPGELFF.

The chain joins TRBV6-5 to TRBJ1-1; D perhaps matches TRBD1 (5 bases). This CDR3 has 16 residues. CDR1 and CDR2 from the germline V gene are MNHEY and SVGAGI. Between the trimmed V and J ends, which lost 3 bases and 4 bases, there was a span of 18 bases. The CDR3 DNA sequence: TGTGCCAGCAGTTATGGGGGGAGGCAGCAGGGCACTGAAGCTTTCTTT. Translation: CASSYGGRQQGTEAFF.

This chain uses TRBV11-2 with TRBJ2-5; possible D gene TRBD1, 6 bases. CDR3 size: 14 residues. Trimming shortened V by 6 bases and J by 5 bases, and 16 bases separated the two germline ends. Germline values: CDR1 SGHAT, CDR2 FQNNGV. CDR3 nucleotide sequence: TGTGCCAGCAGACCACAGGGATTTGAGGAGACCCAGTACTTC. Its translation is CASRPQGFEETQYF.

The CDR3 is CASSQDLQGGGVGYTF. CDR3 sequence (DNA): TGCGCCAGCAGCCAAGATCTACAGGGCGGTGGAGTAGGCTACACCTTC. The genes are TRBV4-3 and TRBJ1-2; TRBD1 might be the D (6 bases). V dropped 0 bases and J dropped 8 bases, with 19 bases sitting between them. Germline V CDR1 and CDR2: LGHNA, YSLEER. This CDR3 contains 16 residues.

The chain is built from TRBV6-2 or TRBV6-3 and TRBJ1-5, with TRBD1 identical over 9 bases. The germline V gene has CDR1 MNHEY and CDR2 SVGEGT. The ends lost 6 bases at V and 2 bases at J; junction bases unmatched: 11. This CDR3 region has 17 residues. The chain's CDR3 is CASSPFRQGVGNQPQHF. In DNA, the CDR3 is TGTGCCAGCAGCCCTTTTCGACAGGGGGTAGGCAATCAGCCCCAGCATTTT.

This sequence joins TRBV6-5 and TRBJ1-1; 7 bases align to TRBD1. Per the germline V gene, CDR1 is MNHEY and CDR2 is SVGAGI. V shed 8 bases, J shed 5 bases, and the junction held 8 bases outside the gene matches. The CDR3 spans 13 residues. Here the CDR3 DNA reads TGTGCCAGCGAACCGACACAGGGGACTGAAGCTTTCTTT. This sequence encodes CASEPTQGTEAFF.

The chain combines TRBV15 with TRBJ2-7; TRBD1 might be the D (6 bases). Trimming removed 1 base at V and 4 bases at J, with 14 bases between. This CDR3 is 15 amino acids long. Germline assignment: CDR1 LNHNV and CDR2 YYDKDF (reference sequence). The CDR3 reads CATSRAAGVGYEQYF. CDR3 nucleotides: TGTGCCACCAGCAGAGCGGCAGGGGTAGGTTACGAGCAGTACTTC.

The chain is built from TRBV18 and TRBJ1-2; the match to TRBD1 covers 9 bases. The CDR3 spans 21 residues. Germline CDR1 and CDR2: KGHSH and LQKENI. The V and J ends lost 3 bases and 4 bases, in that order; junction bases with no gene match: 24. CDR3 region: CASSPYPTSRADRGGSYGYTF. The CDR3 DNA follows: TGTGCCAGCTCACCCTACCCGACAAGTCGCGCGGACAGGGGAGGTTCCTATGGCTACACCTTC.

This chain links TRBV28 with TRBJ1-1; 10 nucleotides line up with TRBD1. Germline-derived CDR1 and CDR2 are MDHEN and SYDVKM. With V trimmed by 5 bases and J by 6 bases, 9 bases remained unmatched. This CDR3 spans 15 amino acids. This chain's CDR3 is CASSPPGQGRPEAFF. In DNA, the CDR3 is TGTGCCAGCAGTCCCCCGGGACAGGGGAGGCCTGAAGCTTTCTTT.

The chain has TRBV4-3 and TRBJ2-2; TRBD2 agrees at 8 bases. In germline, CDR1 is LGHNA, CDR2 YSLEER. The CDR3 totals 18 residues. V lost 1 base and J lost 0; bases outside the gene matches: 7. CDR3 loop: CASSQAFSGDTNTGELFF. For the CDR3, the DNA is TGCGCCAGCAGCCAAGCCTTTAGCGGGGATACGAACACCGGGGAGCTGTTTTTT.

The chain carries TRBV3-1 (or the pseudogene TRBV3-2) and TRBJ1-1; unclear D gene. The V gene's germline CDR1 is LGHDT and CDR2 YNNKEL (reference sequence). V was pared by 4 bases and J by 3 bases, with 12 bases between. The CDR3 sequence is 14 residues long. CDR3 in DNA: TGTGCCAGCAGCCCCCGGGGTGGGGACACTGAAGCTTTCTTT. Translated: CASSPRGGDTEAFF.

This chain's CDR3 is CASSPFGRGPWAFF. In nucleotides, the CDR3 is TGTGCCAGCAGTCCCTTCGGAAGGGGCCCGTGGGCTTTCTTT. This rearrangement joins TRBV27 to TRBJ1-1; possible D gene TRBD1, 5 bases. Trimming removed 5 bases from V and 11 bases from J, with 21 bases in between. The CDR3 is 14 amino acids. Germline values: CDR1 MNHEY, CDR2 SMNVEV (reference sequence).

The CDR3 DNA follows: TGTGCCAGCTCACCAACAGGACAGCCCCGGAGCACTGAAGCTTTCTTT. It specifies CASSPTGQPRSTEAFF. This chain joins TRBV18 and TRBJ1-1; a possible D gene is TRBD1 (6 bases). Germline values: CDR1 KGHSH, CDR2 LQKENI. V was trimmed by 2 bases and J by 4 bases, leaving 17 bases between them. CDR3 length equals 16 residues.

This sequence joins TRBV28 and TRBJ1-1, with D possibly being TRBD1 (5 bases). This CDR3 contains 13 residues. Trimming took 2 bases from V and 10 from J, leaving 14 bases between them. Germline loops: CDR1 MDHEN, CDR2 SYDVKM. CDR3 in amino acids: CASSLGAQNRAFF. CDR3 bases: TGTGCCAGCAGTTTAGGGGCCCAGAATAGAGCTTTCTTT.

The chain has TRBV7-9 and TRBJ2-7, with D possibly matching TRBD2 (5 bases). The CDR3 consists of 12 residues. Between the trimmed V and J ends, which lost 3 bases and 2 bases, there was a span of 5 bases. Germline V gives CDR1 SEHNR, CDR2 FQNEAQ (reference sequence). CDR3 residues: CASSFGTYEQYF. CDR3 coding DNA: TGTGCCAGCAGCTTCGGGACCTACGAGCAGTACTTC. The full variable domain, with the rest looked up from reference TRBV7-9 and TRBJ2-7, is DTGVSQNPRHKITKRGQNVTFRCDPISEHNRLYWYRQTLGQGPEFLTYFQNEAQLEKSRLLSDRFSAERPKGSFSTLEIQRTEQGDSAMYLCASSFGTYEQYFGPGTRLTVT.

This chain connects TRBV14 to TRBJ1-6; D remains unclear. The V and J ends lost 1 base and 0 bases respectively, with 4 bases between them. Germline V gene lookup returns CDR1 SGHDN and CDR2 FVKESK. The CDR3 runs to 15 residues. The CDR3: CASSQGSSYNSPLHF. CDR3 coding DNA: TGTGCCAGCAGCCAAGGGAGCTCCTATAATTCACCCCTCCACTTT.

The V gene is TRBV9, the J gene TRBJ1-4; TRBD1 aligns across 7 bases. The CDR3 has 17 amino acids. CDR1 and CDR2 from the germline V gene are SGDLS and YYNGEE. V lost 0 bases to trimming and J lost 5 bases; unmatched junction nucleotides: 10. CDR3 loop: CASSVGLTGQRNEKLFF. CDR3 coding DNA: TGTGCCAGCAGCGTAGGTTTAACGGGACAGAGGAATGAAAAACTGTTTTTT.

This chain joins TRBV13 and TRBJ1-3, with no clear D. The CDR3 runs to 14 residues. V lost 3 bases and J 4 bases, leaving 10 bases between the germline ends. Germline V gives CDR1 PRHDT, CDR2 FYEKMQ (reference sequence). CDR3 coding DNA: TGTGCCAGCAGCTTGGAGAGGGTAGGAAACACCATATATTTT. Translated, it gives CASSLERVGNTIYF.

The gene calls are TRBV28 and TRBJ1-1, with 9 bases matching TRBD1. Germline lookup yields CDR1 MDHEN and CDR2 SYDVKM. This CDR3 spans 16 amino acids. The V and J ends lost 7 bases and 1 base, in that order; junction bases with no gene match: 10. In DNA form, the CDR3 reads TGTGCCAGCAACTCCCCGGGGGACAGGGAGAACACTGAAGCTTTCTTT. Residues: CASNSPGDRENTEAFF.